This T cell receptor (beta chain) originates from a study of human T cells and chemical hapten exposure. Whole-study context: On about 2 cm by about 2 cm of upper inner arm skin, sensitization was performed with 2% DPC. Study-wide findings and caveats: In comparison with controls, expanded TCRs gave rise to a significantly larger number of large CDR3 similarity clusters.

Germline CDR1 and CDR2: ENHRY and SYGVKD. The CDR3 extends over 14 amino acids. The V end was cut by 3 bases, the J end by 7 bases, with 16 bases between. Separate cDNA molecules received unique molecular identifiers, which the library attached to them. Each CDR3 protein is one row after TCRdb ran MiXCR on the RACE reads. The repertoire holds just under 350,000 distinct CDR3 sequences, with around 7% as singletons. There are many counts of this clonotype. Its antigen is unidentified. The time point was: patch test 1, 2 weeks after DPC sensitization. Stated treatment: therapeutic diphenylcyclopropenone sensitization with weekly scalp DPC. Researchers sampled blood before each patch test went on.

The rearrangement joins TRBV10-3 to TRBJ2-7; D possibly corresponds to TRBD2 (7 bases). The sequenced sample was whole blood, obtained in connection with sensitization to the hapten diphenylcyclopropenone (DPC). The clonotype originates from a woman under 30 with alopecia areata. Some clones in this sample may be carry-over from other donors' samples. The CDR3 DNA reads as TGTGCCATCAGTGAAAGCCTACAGGGAGGGGAGCAGTACTTC. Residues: CAISESLQGGEQYF.